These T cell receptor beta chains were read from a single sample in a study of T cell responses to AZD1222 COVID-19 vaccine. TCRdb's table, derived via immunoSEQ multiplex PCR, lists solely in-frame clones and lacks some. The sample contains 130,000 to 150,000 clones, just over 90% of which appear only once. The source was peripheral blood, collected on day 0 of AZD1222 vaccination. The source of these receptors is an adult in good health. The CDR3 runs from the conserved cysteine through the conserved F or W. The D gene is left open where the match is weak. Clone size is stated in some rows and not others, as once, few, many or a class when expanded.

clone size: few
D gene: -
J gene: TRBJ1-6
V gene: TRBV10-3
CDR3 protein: CAIRDSYNSPLHF
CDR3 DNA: TGTGCCATCAGGGACTCCTATAATTCACCCCTCCACTTT

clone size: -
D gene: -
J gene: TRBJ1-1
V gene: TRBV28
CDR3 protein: CASRDRMNTEAFF
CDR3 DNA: TGTGCCAGCAGGGACAGAATGAACACTGAAGCTTTCTTT

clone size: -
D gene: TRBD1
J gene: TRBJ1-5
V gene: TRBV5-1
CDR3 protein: CASSPGQGNQPQHF
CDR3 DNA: TGCGCCAGCAGCCCAGGACAGGGGAATCAGCCCCAGCATTTT

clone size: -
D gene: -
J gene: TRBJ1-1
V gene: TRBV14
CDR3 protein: CASSQVAGAEAFF
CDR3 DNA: TGTGCCAGCAGCCAAGTTGCGGGGGCTGAAGCTTTCTTT

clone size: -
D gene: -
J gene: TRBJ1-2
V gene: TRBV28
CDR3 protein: CASSLHRTVGGGYTF
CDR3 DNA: TGTGCCAGCAGTTTACACCGGACAGTAGGGGGTGGCTACACCTTC

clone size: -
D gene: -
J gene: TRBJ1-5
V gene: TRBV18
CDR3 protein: CASSRVAGELSNQPQHF
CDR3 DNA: TGTGCCAGCTCAAGAGTGGCAGGCGAGCTTAGCAATCAGCCCCAGCATTTT

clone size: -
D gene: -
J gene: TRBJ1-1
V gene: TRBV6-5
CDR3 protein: CASNVGDTEAFF
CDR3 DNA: TGTGCCAGCAATGTAGGGGACACTGAAGCTTTCTTT

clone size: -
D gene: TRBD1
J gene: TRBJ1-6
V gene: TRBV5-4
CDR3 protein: CASSSRDSWVNSPLHF
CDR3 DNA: TGTGCCAGCAGCTCCAGGGACAGCTGGGTCAATTCACCCCTCCACTTT

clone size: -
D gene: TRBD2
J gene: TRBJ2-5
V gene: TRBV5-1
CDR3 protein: CASRTSGGAETQYF
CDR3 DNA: TGCGCCAGCAGGACTAGCGGGGGGGCAGAGACCCAGTACTTC

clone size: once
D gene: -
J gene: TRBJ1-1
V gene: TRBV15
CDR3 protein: CATSGNVGGQMNTEAFF
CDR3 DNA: TGTGCCACCAGCGGTAATGTGGGGGGTCAAATGAACACTGAAGCTTTCTTT

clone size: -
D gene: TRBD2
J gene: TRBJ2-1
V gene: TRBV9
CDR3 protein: CASSGPGLAGGYSYNEQFF
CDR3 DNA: TGTGCCAGCAGCGGGCCCGGACTAGCGGGGGGGTACTCCTACAATGAGCAGTTCTTC

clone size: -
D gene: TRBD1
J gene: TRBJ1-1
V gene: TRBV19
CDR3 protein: CASRKGQKNTEAFF
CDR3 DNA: TGTGCCAGTAGGAAGGGACAGAAGAACACTGAAGCTTTCTTT

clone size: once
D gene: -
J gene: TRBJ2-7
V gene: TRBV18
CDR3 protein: CASSPTGTSYEQYF
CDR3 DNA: TGTGCCAGCTCACCAACGGGGACCTCCTACGAGCAGTACTTC

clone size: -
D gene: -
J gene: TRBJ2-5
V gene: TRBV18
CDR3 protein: CASSGGRETQYF
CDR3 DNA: TGTGCCAGCTCCGGGGGGCGAGAGACCCAGTACTTC

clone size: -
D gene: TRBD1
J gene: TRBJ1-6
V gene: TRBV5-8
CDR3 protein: CASSSLGAGGNNSPLHF
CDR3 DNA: TGTGCCAGCAGTTCTTTAGGGGCAGGGGGTAATAATTCACCCCTCCACTTT

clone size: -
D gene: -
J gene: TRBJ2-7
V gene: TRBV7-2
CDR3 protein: CASSLEGTYEQYF
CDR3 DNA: TGTGCCAGCAGCTTAGAGGGGACCTACGAGCAGTACTTC

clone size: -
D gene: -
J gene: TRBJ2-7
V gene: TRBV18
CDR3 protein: CASSPPSGSHEQYF
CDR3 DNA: TGTGCCAGCTCACCACCATCCGGGAGCCACGAGCAGTACTTC

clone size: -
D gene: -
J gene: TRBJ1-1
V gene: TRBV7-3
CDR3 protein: CASSTARENTEAFF
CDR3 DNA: TGTGCCAGCAGTACTGCCAGGGAGAACACTGAAGCTTTCTTT